This TCR beta chain appears in the sequencing data of a study of early T cells in non-severe SARS-CoV-2 infection. Whole-study context: Chains from this unsorted whole-blood bulk RNA could not be paired. Study conclusions and caveats: In VDJdb matching, anti-spike CD8 responses were favored while private and CD4 specificities went missing.

Unique molecular identifiers tagged individual cDNA molecules. MiXCR was run by TCRdb on the 5' RACE reads, yielding one entry per CDR3 protein. The sample records 20,000 to 25,000 distinct CDR3 sequences, 4% to 5.5% being singletons. Germline V gene lookup returns CDR1 LNHDA and CDR2 SQIVND (reference sequence). V gave up 2 bases and J gave up 6 bases, with 17 bases separating them. The length of the CDR3 is 15 residues. This clonotype has at least ten counts. Its cognate antigen is unknown. This rearrangement joins TRBV19 to TRBJ2-7; D not resolved. The material sequenced was whole blood. The receptor comes from an adult who was a healthcare worker with PCR-confirmed SARS-CoV-2 infection or an uninfected control (not recorded which). CDR3 coding DNA: TGTGCCAGTAGTATATCCCGGGCTGTATCTACCGAGCAGTACTTC. Its translation: CASSISRAVSTEQYF.